At least ten counts were recorded for the clone carrying this T cell receptor (beta chain). Its target is not known. Germline V CDR1 and CDR2: MNHEY, SVGAGI. The V end lost 2 bases, the J end lost 4 bases, and 17 bases lay between the germline ends. The CDR3 has 16 residues. The data belong to a study of cytomegalovirus exposure and HLA in healthy donors. Vbeta (60) and Jbeta (13) primers were used in the PCR. Repertoires were generated with immunoSEQ multiplex PCR, while TCRdb's copy carries only in-frame clones and drops some. The table includes 200,000 to 250,000 clones, around 75% detected once. Notes on the study in general: Reported results showed that the classifier diagnosed cytomegalovirus status with high specificity and sensitivity. The study found most TCR sequences rare, yet found some public TCRs in many donors.

J is TRBJ1-1 and V is TRBV6-5, with D unclear. This sequence was found in a woman between 25 and 40 years old in good health and CMV-seronegative. The sequenced sample was PBMCs. The CDR3 here is CASSYAVSESGTEAFF. CDR3 nucleotides: TGTGCCAGCAGTTACGCAGTCTCTGAATCGGGCACTGAAGCTTTCTTT.